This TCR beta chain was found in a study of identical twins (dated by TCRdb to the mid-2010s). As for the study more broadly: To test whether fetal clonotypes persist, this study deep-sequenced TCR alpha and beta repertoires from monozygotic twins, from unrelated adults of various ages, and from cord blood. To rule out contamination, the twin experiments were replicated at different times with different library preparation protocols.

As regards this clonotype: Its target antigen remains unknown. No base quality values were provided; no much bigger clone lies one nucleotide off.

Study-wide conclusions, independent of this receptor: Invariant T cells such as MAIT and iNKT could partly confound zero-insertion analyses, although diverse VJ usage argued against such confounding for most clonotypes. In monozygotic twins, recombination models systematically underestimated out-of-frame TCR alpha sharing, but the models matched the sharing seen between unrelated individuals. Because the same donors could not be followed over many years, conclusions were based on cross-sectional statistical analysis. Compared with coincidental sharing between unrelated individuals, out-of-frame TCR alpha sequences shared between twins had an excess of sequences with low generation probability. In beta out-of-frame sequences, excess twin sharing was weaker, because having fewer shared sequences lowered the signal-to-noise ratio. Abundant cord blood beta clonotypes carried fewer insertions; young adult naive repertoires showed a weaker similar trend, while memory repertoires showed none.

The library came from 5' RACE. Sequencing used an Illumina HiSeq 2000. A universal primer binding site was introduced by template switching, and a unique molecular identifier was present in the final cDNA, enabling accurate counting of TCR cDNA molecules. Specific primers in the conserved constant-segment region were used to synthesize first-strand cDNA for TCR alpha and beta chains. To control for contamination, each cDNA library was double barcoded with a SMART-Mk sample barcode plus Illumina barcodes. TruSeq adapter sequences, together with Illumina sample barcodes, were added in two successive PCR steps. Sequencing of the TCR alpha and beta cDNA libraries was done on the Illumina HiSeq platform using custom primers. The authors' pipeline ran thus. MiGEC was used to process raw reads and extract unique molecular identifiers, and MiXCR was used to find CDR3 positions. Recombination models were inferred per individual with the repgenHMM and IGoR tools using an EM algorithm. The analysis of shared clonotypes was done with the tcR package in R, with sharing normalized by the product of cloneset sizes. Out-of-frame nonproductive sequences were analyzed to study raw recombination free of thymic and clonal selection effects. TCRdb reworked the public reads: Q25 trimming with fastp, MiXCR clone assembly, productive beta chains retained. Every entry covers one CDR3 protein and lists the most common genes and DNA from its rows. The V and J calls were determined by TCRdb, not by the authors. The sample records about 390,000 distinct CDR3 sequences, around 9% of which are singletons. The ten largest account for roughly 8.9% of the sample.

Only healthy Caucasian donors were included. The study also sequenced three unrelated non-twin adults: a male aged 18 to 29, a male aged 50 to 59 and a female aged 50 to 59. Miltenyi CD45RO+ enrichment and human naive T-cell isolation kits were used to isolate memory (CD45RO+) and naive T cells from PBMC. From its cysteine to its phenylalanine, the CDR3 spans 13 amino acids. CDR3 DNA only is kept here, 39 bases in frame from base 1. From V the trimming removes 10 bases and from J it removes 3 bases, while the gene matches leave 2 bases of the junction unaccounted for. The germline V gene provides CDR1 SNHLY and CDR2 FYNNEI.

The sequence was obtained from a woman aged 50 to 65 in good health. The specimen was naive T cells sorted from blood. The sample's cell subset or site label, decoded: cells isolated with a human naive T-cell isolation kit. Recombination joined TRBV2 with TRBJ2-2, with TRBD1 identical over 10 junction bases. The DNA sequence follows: TGTGCCAAAGGACAGGGGGACACCGGGGAGCTGTTTTTT. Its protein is CAKGQGDTGELFF. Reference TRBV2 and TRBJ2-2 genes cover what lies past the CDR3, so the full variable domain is EPEVTQTPSHQVTQMGQEVILRCVPISNHLYFYWYRQILGQKVEFLVSFYNNEISEKSEIFDDQFSVERPDGSNFTLKIRSTKLEDSAMYFCAKGQGDTGELFFGEGSRLTVL.